This T cell receptor beta chain was recovered during a study of T cell responses to AZD1222 COVID-19 vaccine. Study-wide findings and caveats: Close to half of spike-specific TCRs reportedly recognize unmutated variant regions.

Sequencing used immunoSEQ multiplex PCR; TCRdb keeps in-frame clones, though not all of them. The sample records about 140,000 clones, 80% to 95% being singletons. Details on this clone: What it binds is not known.

The TCR sequence derives from an adult in good health. This specimen was peripheral blood, taken on day 0 of MenACWY control vaccination.

CDR3 in DNA: TGTGCCAGCAGCCTCCGGGTAGGCTCGGGAGGCTACACCTTC. Protein: CASSLRVGSGGYTF. The chain is built from TRBV2 and TRBJ1-2; D not certain. Germline values: CDR1 SNHLY, CDR2 FYNNEI. The CDR3 has 14 residues. Trimming removed 6 bases at V and 8 bases at J, with 19 bases between.